These T cell receptor beta chains were read from a single sample in a study of blood T cells in healthy people across ages. TCRdb re-analysed the 5' RACE reads in MiXCR, keeping a single row per CDR3 protein. Of around 1,900,000 distinct CDR3 sequences in the sample, about two fifths were seen once. Material: blood. All receptors derive from a human donor in good health. CDR3s include the opening cysteine and the closing phenylalanine or tryptophan. Each record gives: D gene, J gene, V gene, clone size, CDR3 DNA, CDR3 protein. A D gene is named only where the DNA matches it firmly. Only some rows state a clone size, as once, few, many or a class for expanded clones.

NA	TRBJ1-6	TRBV7-8	NA	TGTGCCAGCAGCTTAGCAAACCACAGCCCCCTCCACTTT	CASSLANHSPLHF
TRBD1	TRBJ2-7	TRBV6-2/TRBV6-3	NA	TGTGCCAGCAGCCAGCGACAGGGAGTTTACGAGCAGTACTTC	CASSQRQGVYEQYF
TRBD2	TRBJ2-1	TRBV20-1	few	TGCAGTGCCCCCGACCTGACTAGCGGGGGGGCACGTCATGAGCAGTTCTTC	CSAPDLTSGGARHEQFF
NA	TRBJ1-2	TRBV10-3	NA	TGTGCCATCAGTGATGATACGGACTATGGCTACACCTTC	CAISDDTDYGYTF
NA	TRBJ2-7	TRBV29-1	few	TGCGGAGTCGGCACCCCCTACGAGCAGTACTTC	CGVGTPYEQYF
TRBD2	TRBJ2-5	TRBV12-3/TRBV12-4	NA	TGTGCCAGCAGTCGACTAGCGGGGGCGCCCCGGGAGACCCAGTACTTC	CASSRLAGAPRETQYF
NA	TRBJ1-2	TRBV29-1	many	TGCAGCGTCTCCGGGTATGGCTACACCTTC	CSVSGYGYTF
NA	TRBJ1-2	TRBV12-3/TRBV12-4	NA	TGTGCCAGCACCGGGGAATTGAACTATGGCTACACCTTC	CASTGELNYGYTF
NA	TRBJ2-5	TRBV7-2	few	TGTGCCAGCAGCTTAGCATCCGGGCCCAGGGTGACCCAGTACTTC	CASSLASGPRVTQYF
TRBD1	TRBJ1-2	TRBV10-3	NA	TGTGCCATCAGCTCGGGGACAGAGAATGGCTACACCTTC	CAISSGTENGYTF
TRBD2	TRBJ2-7	TRBV10-3	NA	TGTGCCATCAGAAGTTCCCGGGAGGGCGACGAGCAGTACTTC	CAIRSSREGDEQYF
TRBD1	TRBJ1-2	TRBV4-3	NA	TGCGCCAGCAGCCAGACAGGGGATGGTAACTATGGCTACACCTTC	CASSQTGDGNYGYTF
NA	TRBJ1-2	TRBV10-3	NA	TGTGCCGTCAGTGATTTTTCGGGGCAGGCGCTAAGCTATGGCTACACCTTC	CAVSDFSGQALSYGYTF